A selection of T cell receptor beta chains follows, all from one sample in a study of T cell responses to AZD1222 COVID-19 vaccine. Clones were read by immunoSEQ multiplex PCR, and TCRdb kept only the in-frame ones, dropping some. The data hold about 68,000 clones, with 65% to 80% observed a single time. Sequences were derived from peripheral blood, sampled on day 0 of AZD1222 vaccination. These receptors were collected from an adult in good health. CDR3s include the opening cysteine and the closing phenylalanine or tryptophan. D genes are given only for firm matches. Expanded clones get a size class; other rows say once, few or many, or leave the size out.

>-|-|TRBV11-2|TRBJ1-1|13
CASSLLKNTEAFF
TGTGCCAGCAGCTTACTCAAGAACACTGAAGCTTTCTTT
>TRBD2|-|TRBV10-3|TRBJ2-3|15
CAISTGTTYTDTQYF
TGTGCCATCAGTACCGGGACTACCTACACAGATACGCAGTATTTT
>TRBD1|-|TRBV6-2/TRBV6-3|TRBJ1-1|13
CASSYLGQTEAFF
TGTGCCAGCAGTTACTTGGGACAGACTGAAGCTTTCTTT
>-|-|TRBV4-3|TRBJ2-7|15
CASSLGTTLMNEQYF
TGCGCCAGCAGCCTTGGGACAACACTAATGAACGAGCAGTACTTC
>TRBD1|-|TRBV29-1|TRBJ1-5|16
CSVAGFGQGVDQPQHF
TGCAGCGTTGCCGGATTTGGACAGGGGGTTGATCAGCCCCAGCATTTT
>TRBD1|-|TRBV18|TRBJ1-2|12
CASSGQGNGYTF
TGTGCCAGCTCAGGACAGGGCAATGGCTACACCTTC
>-|-|TRBV7-9|TRBJ1-6|14
CASSFNQGNSPLHF
TGTGCCAGCAGCTTTAATCAGGGAAATTCACCCCTCCACTTT
>TRBD2|-|TRBV7-2|TRBJ2-1|16
CASSLVPAGGGYEQFF
TGTGCCAGCAGCTTAGTTCCAGCGGGGGGTGGGTATGAGCAGTTCTTC
>TRBD1|once|TRBV28|TRBJ2-7|15
CASSPLGQGAGEQYF
TGTGCCAGCAGTCCTCTCGGACAGGGGGCTGGGGAGCAGTACTTC
>-|-|TRBV6-5|TRBJ1-1|15
CASSYSGARDTEAFF
TGTGCCAGCAGTTACTCGGGGGCCCGGGACACTGAAGCTTTCTTT
>-|-|TRBV9|TRBJ1-4|17
CASSVAGYGGHNEKLFF
TGTGCCAGCAGCGTAGCTGGATATGGAGGTCACAATGAAAAACTGTTTTTT
>-|-|TRBV3-1/TRBV3-2|TRBJ1-2|14
CASSQVLTNYGYTF
TGTGCCAGCAGCCAAGTCCTGACTAACTATGGCTACACCTTC
>TRBD2|once|TRBV19|TRBJ2-3|17
CASSIASGGARADTQYF
TGTGCCAGTAGTATCGCTAGCGGGGGGGCCCGGGCAGATACGCAGTATTTT
>TRBD1|-|TRBV9|TRBJ1-6|16
CASSPGDRAKNSPLHF
TGTGCCAGCAGCCCAGGGGACAGGGCAAAGAATTCACCCCTCCACTTT
>TRBD2|-|TRBV7-8|TRBJ2-1|15
CASSLGLAHKNEQFF
TGTGCCAGCAGCTTGGGACTAGCTCACAAGAATGAGCAGTTCTTC
>-|-|TRBV21-1|TRBJ1-1|18
CASSKEGCRGAVNTEAFF
TGTGCCAGCAGCAAAGAAGGGTGTAGGGGGGCAGTGAACACTGAAGCTTTCTTT
>TRBD1|-|TRBV6-5|TRBJ2-7|14
CASSPGQENDEQYF
TGTGCCAGCAGTCCGGGACAGGAGAACGACGAGCAGTACTTC
>-|few|TRBV9|TRBJ2-5|13
CASSPGFGETQYF
TGTGCCAGCAGCCCAGGGTTTGGAGAGACCCAGTACTTC
>TRBD2|-|TRBV3-1/TRBV3-2|TRBJ2-5|14
CASSHPSGGETQYF
TGTGCCAGCAGCCATCCTAGCGGGGGAGAGACCCAGTACTTC
>-|-|TRBV3-1/TRBV3-2|TRBJ2-7|15
CASSPLQGGLYEQYF
TGTGCCAGCAGCCCCCTCCAGGGGGGGCTCTACGAGCAGTACTTC
>-|few|TRBV10-3|TRBJ1-6|15
CATMSSTGNNSPLHF
TGTGCCACCATGAGTTCGACAGGCAATAATTCACCCCTCCACTTT
>TRBD1|-|TRBV18|TRBJ1-1|15
CASSQYTGESTEAFF
TGTGCCAGCTCACAATATACAGGGGAGAGCACTGAAGCTTTCTTT
>-|-|TRBV5-1|TRBJ2-7|15
CASSLGQQSTYEQYF
TGCGCCAGCAGCTTGGGTCAACAGTCAACCTACGAGCAGTACTTC
>-|-|TRBV5-6|TRBJ1-5|15
CASSPFSIPDQPQHF
TGTGCCAGCAGCCCATTTTCTATCCCTGATCAGCCCCAGCATTTT
>-|-|TRBV9|TRBJ2-2|15
CASSVDPTIGGELFF
TGTGCCAGCAGCGTAGACCCGACAATAGGCGGGGAGCTGTTTTTT
>TRBD1|few|TRBV7-2|TRBJ1-2|16
CASSLFNRGLNYGYTF
TGTGCCAGCAGCTTATTCAACAGGGGGTTGAACTATGGCTACACCTTC
>TRBD2|-|TRBV5-1|TRBJ2-1|15
CASSETSGVYNEQFF
TGCGCCAGCAGCGAGACTAGCGGGGTCTACAATGAGCAGTTCTTC
>-|-|TRBV28|TRBJ2-7|15
CASSPPAGPLYEQYF
TGTGCCAGCAGTCCTCCCGCGGGGCCACTTTACGAGCAGTACTTC
>-|-|TRBV9|TRBJ2-5|16
CASSGRDARTRETQYF
TGTGCCAGCAGCGGACGGGACGCCCGGACACGGGAGACCCAGTACTTC
>TRBD2|-|TRBV29-1|TRBJ2-2|15
CSVGGLAVDTGELFF
TGCAGCGTTGGTGGACTAGCGGTTGACACCGGGGAGCTGTTTTTT
>-|-|TRBV7-8|TRBJ2-1|16
CASIQEAAGGYNEQFF
TGTGCCAGCATTCAGGAGGCGGCAGGGGGGTACAATGAGCAGTTCTTC